This TCR beta chain was captured in a study of shared T cell receptors in the human thymus. Germline loops: CDR1 LGHNA, CDR2 YSLEER. With V trimmed by 0 bases and J by 1 base, 13 bases remained unmatched. This CDR3 comprises 21 residues. Repertoires were generated with immunoSEQ multiplex PCR, while TCRdb's copy carries only in-frame clones and drops some. The top ten clones hold approximately 0.02% of a sample with under 450,000 clones, approximately 95% of them seen once. The source material was thymocytes. This sequence was found in a human donor. The chain carries TRBV4-3 and TRBJ2-3, with TRBD2 matching 13 bases. DNA for the CDR3: TGCGCCAGCAGCCAAGACCGAGTAAAACCAGGACTAGCGGGGGGCACAGATACGCAGTATTTT. Amino acid sequence: CASSQDRVKPGLAGGTDTQYF.